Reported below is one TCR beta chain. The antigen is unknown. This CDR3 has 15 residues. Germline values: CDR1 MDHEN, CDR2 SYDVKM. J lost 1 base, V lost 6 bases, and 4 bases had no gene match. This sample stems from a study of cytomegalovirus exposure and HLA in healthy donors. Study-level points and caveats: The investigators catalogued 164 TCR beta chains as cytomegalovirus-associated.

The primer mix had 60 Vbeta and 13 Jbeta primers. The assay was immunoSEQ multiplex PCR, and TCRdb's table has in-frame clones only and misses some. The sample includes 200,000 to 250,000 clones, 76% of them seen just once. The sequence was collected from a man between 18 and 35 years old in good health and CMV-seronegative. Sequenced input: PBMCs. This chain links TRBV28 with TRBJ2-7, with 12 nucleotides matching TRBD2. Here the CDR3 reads CASRPTSGSSYEQYF. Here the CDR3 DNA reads TGTGCCAGCAGACCGACTAGCGGGAGTTCCTACGAGCAGTACTTC.